This record covers a single T cell receptor (beta chain). The antigen is undetermined. Other DNA sequences within the sample encode an identical CDR3. The source of the sample is a study of cytomegalovirus exposure and HLA in healthy donors. Study-wide points: Later, an analysis found that common viral pathogens appeared to be linked with several of the most significant clusters. A later analysis found most CMV-associated TCR beta chains apparently HLA-restricted.

PCR employed 60 Vbeta and 13 Jbeta primers. Produced via immunoSEQ multiplex PCR; TCRdb's table is partial and in-frame only. The data show some 160,000 clones, more than 60% seen once. J lost 5 bases, V lost 0 bases, and 1 base had no gene match. The CDR3 is 16 residues long. Germline lookup yields CDR1 MNHEY and CDR2 SVGAGI. Sequenced: PBMCs. The chain uses TRBV6-5 and TRBJ2-2, with TRBD2 matching over 12 bases. The TCR comes from a young woman in good health and CMV-seronegative. The CDR3 here is CASSYSTSGGTGELFF. In nucleotides, the CDR3 is TGTGCCAGCAGTTACTCTACTAGCGGGGGGACCGGGGAGCTGTTTTTT.